Presented here are 27 T cell receptor beta chains from one specimen sequenced in a study of T cell responses to AZD1222 COVID-19 vaccine. Here immunoSEQ multiplex PCR was the method, and the copy in TCRdb shows in-frame clones only, minus some. The data hold around 80,000 clones, with roughly 90% observed a single time. The sequences come from peripheral blood, collected on day 0 of AZD1222 vaccination. These receptors were taken from an adult in good health.

The chain employs TRBV7-9 and TRBJ1-1; D call uncertain. Germline V gene data show CDR1 as SEHNR and CDR2 as FQNEAQ (reference sequence). V was trimmed by 1 base and J by 4 bases, leaving 10 bases between them. CDR3 length equals 14 residues. CDR3 sequence reads: CASSLGGVSTEAFF. In nucleotides, the CDR3 is TGTGCCAGCAGCTTAGGAGGAGTTTCCACTGAAGCTTTCTTT.

V and J are TRBV7-9 and TRBJ2-7; D is uncertain. There are 12 residues in the CDR3. Trimming shortened V by 4 bases and J by 3 bases, and 7 bases separated the two germline ends. The germline V gene encodes CDR1 SEHNR and CDR2 FQNEAQ (reference sequence). Here the CDR3 DNA reads TGTGCCAGCAGCTCCTCGTACTACGAGCAGTACTTC. It yields the protein CASSSSYYEQYF.

The gene calls are TRBV27 and TRBJ1-4; D unresolved. Trimming shortened V by 0 bases and J by 9 bases, and 11 bases separated the two germline ends. This CDR3 is built from 14 residues. Germline CDR1 MNHEY, CDR2 SMNVEV (reference sequence). The CDR3 coding sequence is TGTGCCAGCAGTTTATCGGCTGGGGTGCAAAAACTGTTTTTT. Encoded protein: CASSLSAGVQKLFF.

The chain links TRBV5-1 to TRBJ2-1; D gene unclear. Trimming took 0 bases from V and 9 from J, leaving 10 bases between them. Germline V gene lookup returns CDR1 SGHRS and CDR2 YFSETQ. The CDR3 has 13 residues. CDR3 region: CASSLALAFEQFF. CDR3 nucleotide sequence: TGCGCCAGCAGCTTGGCTTTGGCTTTTGAGCAGTTCTTC.

The chain recombines TRBV10-1 with TRBJ1-1; D gene unclear. This CDR3 has 12 residues. Per the germline V gene, CDR1 is WNHNN and CDR2 is SYGVQD (reference sequence). The ends were cut back, 2 bases at V and 7 bases at J, with 8 bases in the middle. The CDR3 nucleotides are TGCGCCAGCAGTGAGGCCCCCGGTGAAGCTTTCTTT. This gives the protein CASSEAPGEAFF.

V and J are TRBV7-9 and TRBJ1-1, with 7 nucleotides matching TRBD1. Looked up from germline, CDR1 is SEHNR and CDR2 is FQNEAQ (reference sequence). The CDR3 sequence is 14 residues long. The V gene end was trimmed by 3 bases and the J gene end by 2 bases; junction bases not matched to a gene: 3. CDR3: CASSLGQRNTEAFF. CDR3 sequence (DNA): TGTGCCAGCAGCTTGGGACAGAGAAACACTGAAGCTTTCTTT.

This rearrangement joins TRBV28 to TRBJ1-6, with 7 nucleotides matching TRBD1. Per the germline V gene, CDR1 is MDHEN and CDR2 is SYDVKM. CDR3 size: 12 residues. With V trimmed by 7 bases and J by 12 bases, 6 bases remained unmatched. As DNA, the CDR3 is TGTGCCAGCACTCAGGGGGTTCGACCCCTCCACTTT. Amino acids: CASTQGVRPLHF.

The V call is TRBV27, the J call TRBJ2-4, with TRBD2 matching over 9 bases. Germline-derived CDR1 and CDR2 are MNHEY and SMNVEV (reference sequence). CDR3 length: 17 residues. With 0 bases clipped from V and 1 base from J, the junction kept 4 bases outside the gene matches. The CDR3: CASSLSSGGAAKNIQYF. The CDR3 DNA is TGTGCCAGCAGTTTATCTAGCGGGGGTGCGGCCAAAAACATTCAGTACTTC.

The chain uses TRBV6-4 and TRBJ1-2, with 12 bases fitting TRBD1. Germline V gene lookup returns CDR1 MRHNA and CDR2 SNTAGT. The CDR3 contains 15 residues. The J segment lost 8 bases and the V segment lost 6 bases, leaving 10 bases of the junction unmatched. CDR3 sequence (DNA): TGTGCCAGCAGATATACCGGGACAGGGGGCGAGGGCTACACCTTC. Encoded protein: CASRYTGTGGEGYTF.

The gene calls are TRBV6-5 and TRBJ1-3, with D maybe TRBD1 (6 bases). CDR1 and CDR2 (germline): MNHEY, SVGAGI. Trimming removed 10 bases at V and 9 bases at J, with 16 bases between. The CDR3 spans 12 residues. DNA for the CDR3: TGTGCCACCGGGGGCCCGGGGGCCACCATATATTTT. This sequence encodes CATGGPGATIYF.

This chain uses TRBV3-1 (or the pseudogene TRBV3-2) with TRBJ1-4; possibly TRBD1 for D (5 bases). The germline CDR1 and CDR2 sequences are LGHDT and YNNKEL (reference sequence). The CDR3 sequence is 15 residues long. Trimming removed 4 bases at V and 7 bases at J, with 16 bases between. CDR3 coding DNA: TGTGCCAGCAGCCCCTCGGCAGGGAGCGGTGAAAAACTGTTTTTT. Translating gives CASSPSAGSGEKLFF.

The chain combines TRBV19 with TRBJ2-7; TRBD1 aligns across 7 bases. Germline V gene data show CDR1 as LNHDA and CDR2 as SQIVND (reference sequence). The CDR3 covers 15 residues. V lost 4 bases, J lost 1 base, and 7 bases stayed unmatched. The CDR3 spells CASSTDRDGSYEQYF. In DNA form, the CDR3 reads TGTGCCAGTAGTACAGACAGGGACGGATCCTACGAGCAGTACTTC.

This chain uses TRBV19 with TRBJ1-6, with D maybe TRBD1 (5 bases). CDR3 length: 18 residues. V lost 3 bases, J lost 7 bases, and 22 bases lay in between. The V gene's germline CDR1 is LNHDA and CDR2 SQIVND (reference sequence). CDR3 DNA sequence: TGTGCCAGTAGTATCTTGCAGGGAGAATCGAGGAGGAATTCACCCCTCCACTTT. It encodes CASSILQGESRRNSPLHF.

This clone was recorded a few times. The chain carries TRBV19 and TRBJ1-1; D is unclear. Germline loops: CDR1 LNHDA, CDR2 SQIVND (reference sequence). This CDR3 spans 13 amino acids. V dropped 5 bases and J dropped 3 bases, with 10 bases sitting between them. The CDR3 is CASSVKGDTEAFF. CDR3 nucleotides: TGTGCCAGTAGTGTGAAGGGAGACACTGAAGCTTTCTTT.

This clone was picked up a small number of times. This sequence joins TRBV30 and TRBJ1-1; D may be TRBD1 (5 bases). CDR1 GTSNPN and CDR2 SVGIG come from the germline V gene (reference sequence). Trimming left V 3 bases short and J 4 bases short, with 15 bases between. The CDR3 has 14 amino acids. CDR3 bases: TGTGCCTGGAGAAAGGGGACCTCGGCCACTGAAGCTTTCTTT. It encodes CAWRKGTSATEAFF.

This clone came up once. J is TRBJ2-7 and V is TRBV7-2, with D tentatively TRBD1 or TRBD2 (6 bases each). Germline V gene sequence: CDR1 SGHTA, CDR2 FQGNSA. The CDR3 extends over 16 amino acids. V was trimmed by 0 bases and J by 0 bases, leaving 12 bases between them. CDR3 in DNA: TGTGCCAGCAGCTTAGCCTCGGGGGCCGGCTCCTACGAGCAGTACTTC. The encoded protein is CASSLASGAGSYEQYF. The complete variable domain, with remaining parts taken from reference TRBV7-2 and TRBJ2-7, reads GAGVSQSPSNKVTEKGKDVELRCDPISGHTALYWYRQSLGQGLEFLIYFQGNSAPDKSGLPSDRFSAERTGGSVSTLTIQRTQQEDSAVYLCASSLASGAGSYEQYFGPGTRLTVT.

The rearrangement joins TRBV5-1 to TRBJ2-5; D gene uncertain. The germline V gene has CDR1 SGHRS and CDR2 YFSETQ. The CDR3 covers 13 residues. The V and J ends lost 0 bases and 3 bases respectively, with 6 bases between them. The CDR3 nucleotides are TGCGCCAGCAGCTTGGGCCTCAAAGAGACCCAGTACTTC. As protein: CASSLGLKETQYF.

The chain carries TRBV30 and TRBJ1-2, with 10 bases that match TRBD1. Germline CDR1 GTSNPN, CDR2 SVGIG (reference sequence). V trimming: 2 bases; J trimming: 2 bases; junction bases outside the gene matches: 5. The CDR3 is 15 amino acids. The CDR3 DNA follows: TGTGCCTGGAGTCCCTCGGGACAGGGGAACTATGGCTACACCTTC. Encoded protein: CAWSPSGQGNYGYTF.

The chain is built from TRBV4-1 and TRBJ1-2; D is possibly TRBD1 (6 bases). CDR1 is MGHRA and CDR2 is YSYEKL in the germline V gene. The V end was cut by 0 bases, the J end by 3 bases, with 20 bases between. CDR3 length equals 18 residues. CDR3 amino acids: CASSQDRKQGRDDYGYTF. In nucleotides, the CDR3 is TGCGCCAGCAGCCAAGATCGGAAACAGGGTAGGGATGACTATGGCTACACCTTC.

This rearrangement joins TRBV10-3 to TRBJ2-6; possibly TRBD1 for D (6 bases). There are 14 residues in the CDR3. V shed 3 bases and J shed 9 bases, with 12 bases lying between them. Germline CDR1 ENHRY, CDR2 SYGVKD. Here the CDR3 reads CAISELTGINVLTF. Written as DNA, the CDR3 is TGTGCCATCAGTGAACTCACAGGGATCAACGTCCTGACTTTC.

The chain carries TRBV3-1 (or the pseudogene TRBV3-2) and TRBJ2-7, with D tentatively TRBD2 (5 bases). The V end lost 1 base, the J end lost 6 bases, and 25 bases lay between the germline ends. This CDR3 spans 18 amino acids. CDR1 and CDR2 from the germline V gene are LGHDT and YNNKEL (reference sequence). The CDR3 nucleotides read TGTGCCAGCAGCCAAGTGGCCGAGGCTTGGGCTGGCGGGTCCGAGCAGTACTTC. It specifies CASSQVAEAWAGGSEQYF.

This rearrangement joins TRBV28 to TRBJ1-1; D unresolved. The V end lost 1 base, the J end lost 2 bases, and 14 bases lay between the germline ends. Germline values: CDR1 MDHEN, CDR2 SYDVKM. This CDR3 has 16 residues. The CDR3 DNA follows: TGTGCCAGCAGTTTATATTGGTCGGCGGCTAACACTGAAGCTTTCTTT. Its protein is CASSLYWSAANTEAFF.

The V gene is TRBV9, the J gene TRBJ1-1, with TRBD1 matching over 10 bases. With V trimmed by 2 bases and J by 5 bases, 12 bases remained unmatched. The CDR3 totals 17 residues. CDR1 and CDR2 from the germline V gene are SGDLS and YYNGEE. DNA for the CDR3: TGTGCCAGCAGCGTTCATGGGACAGGGGATAGTGGTACTGAAGCTTTCTTT. This codes for CASSVHGTGDSGTEAFF.

The J gene is TRBJ1-1, the V gene TRBV5-1; D remains unclear. The germline CDR1 and CDR2 sequences are SGHRS and YFSETQ. Trimming cost V 3 bases and J 1 base, with 10 bases left between them. This CDR3 spans 14 amino acids. The CDR3 loop reads CASSSALGNTEAFF. The CDR3 DNA reads TGCGCCAGCAGCTCTGCTTTGGGGAACACTGAAGCTTTCTTT.

This clone was observed once. The chain uses TRBV6-2 or TRBV6-3 and TRBJ1-1, with D perhaps matching TRBD1 (5 bases). CDR3 size: 15 residues. The germline gives CDR1 MNHEY, CDR2 SVGEGT. Trimming took 2 bases from V and 5 from J, leaving 15 bases between them. The CDR3 coding sequence is TGTGCCAGCAGTTACGGGGCAGGCTGGGGAACTGAAGCTTTCTTT. This sequence encodes CASSYGAGWGTEAFF.

This chain links TRBV3-1 (or the pseudogene TRBV3-2) with TRBJ2-7, with D possibly TRBD2 on 7 matching bases. Germline CDR1 and CDR2: LGHDT and YNNKEL (reference sequence). CDR3 length: 14 amino acids. V lost 8 bases, J lost 3 bases, and 17 bases lay in between. The CDR3 sequence: CASCRGGGDYEQYF. The CDR3, as DNA: TGTGCCAGCTGCAGGGGAGGGGGGGACTACGAGCAGTACTTC.

V and J are TRBV28 and TRBJ1-2, with a weak D call TRBD1 (5 bases). Germline V gives CDR1 MDHEN, CDR2 SYDVKM. The CDR3 has 14 amino acids. V lost 7 bases and J 4 bases, leaving 16 bases between the germline ends. CDR3 bases: TGTGCCAGCAAACTTGTCCAGGGCGGCTATGGCTACACCTTC. It is translated as CASKLVQGGYGYTF.